This T cell receptor beta chain came from a study of low-dose radiotherapy and immunotherapy resistance in tumors. Study information: Fractions of 1 Gy went to Cohort 2 every two weeks, for 13 Gy over 26 weeks.

It was with a constant-region primer and a V-primer adapter that TCRs were amplified over approximately 20 PCR cycles. One entry per CDR3 protein results from TCRdb running MiXCR on the reads. The sample consists of over 50,000 distinct CDR3 sequences, around 35% of them appearing once. The CDR3 totals 14 residues. Trimming took off 8 bases at V and 0 bases at J, with 11 bases between the two ends. Time point specified: after trial treatment. Regarding treatment: LDRT plus nivolumab, ipilimumab, low-dose cyclophosphamide and aspirin (RACIN trial). This chain connects TRBV5-3 to TRBJ1-4; tentatively, D is TRBD1 (5 bases). TRBV5-3 is an ORF, and what it does is uncertain. This TCR came from a male donor with rectosigmoid adenocarcinoma. This specimen consisted of PBMCs, obtained after low-dose radiotherapy plus immunotherapy. The CDR3 coding sequence is TGTGCCAGCAGCAGACAGTCAACTAATGAAAAACTGTTTTTT. Its protein is CASSRQSTNEKLFF.